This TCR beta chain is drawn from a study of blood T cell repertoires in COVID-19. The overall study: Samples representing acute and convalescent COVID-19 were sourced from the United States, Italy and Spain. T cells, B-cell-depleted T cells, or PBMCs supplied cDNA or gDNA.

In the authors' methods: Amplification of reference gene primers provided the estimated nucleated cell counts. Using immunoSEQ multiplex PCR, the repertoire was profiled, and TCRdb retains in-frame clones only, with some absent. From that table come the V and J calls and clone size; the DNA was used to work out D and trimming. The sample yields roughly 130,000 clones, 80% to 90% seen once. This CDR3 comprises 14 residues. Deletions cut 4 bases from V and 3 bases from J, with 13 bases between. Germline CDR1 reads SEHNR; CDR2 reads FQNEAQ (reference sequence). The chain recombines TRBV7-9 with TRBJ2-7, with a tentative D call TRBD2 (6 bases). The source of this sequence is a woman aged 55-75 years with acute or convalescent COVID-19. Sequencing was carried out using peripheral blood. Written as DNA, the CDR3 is TGTGCCAGCAGCTCGAGCCTAGCGAACTACGAGCAGTACTTC. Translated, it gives CASSSSLANYEQYF.